This TCR beta chain derives from a study of a mutant IDH1 vaccine in newly diagnosed glioma. In the study overall: Beforehand, treatment had been radiotherapy, temozolomide, or both; the majority received both.

The study, taken as a whole, reports: Immune responses induced by vaccination arose in 93.3% of the patients.

This CDR3 spans 15 amino acids. Assay: immunoSEQ multiplex PCR; the TCRdb copy retains only in-frame clones and omits some. Of about 59,000 clones listed, more than 90% are singletons. Time point specified: baseline, week 1 (first vaccination visit). Treatment meaning: pre-vaccination baseline after standard-of-care therapy. Donors' newly diagnosed IDH1-mutant WHO grade 3 or 4 astrocytomas lacked nuclear ATRX. With regard to this clone: No antigen is known for it.

The sample in question was PBMCs, obtained from a glioma patient treated with radiotherapy, temozolomide or both. This chain joins TRBV21-1 and TRBJ2-5; TRBD1 is the table's D call, not checked against the DNA. TRBV21-1 is a documented pseudogene. The clonotype comes from a man in his forties or fifties with glioma. The CDR3 region is CASSSRDRGLETQYF. CDR3 bases: TGTGCCAGCAGCTCCCGGGACAGGGGGCTGGAGACCCAGTACTTC.